Listed below are T cell receptor beta chains from one sample, sequenced in a study of T cells in Graves' hyperthyroidism and ophthalmopathy. TCRdb re-derived calls from the multiplex PCR reads in MiXCR, one entry per CDR3 protein. The sample lists more than 500,000 distinct CDR3 sequences, 14% to 15% occurring once. The sequencing input was blood. Receptors originate from a woman aged 40 to 50 with Graves' ophthalmopathy. The CDR3 runs from the conserved cysteine through the conserved F or W. The D gene is left open where the match is weak. Clone size is stated in some rows and not others, as once, few, many or a class when expanded.

abundance | d_gene | j_gene | v_gene | CDR3aa | CDR3nt
few | - | TRBJ2-7 | TRBV4-1 | CASSQGLRGLSYEQYF | TGCGCCAGCAGCCAAGGTCTGAGGGGACTCTCCTACGAGCAGTACTTC
- | TRBD1 | TRBJ1-2 | TRBV12-3/TRBV12-4 | CASSPSQGGYGYTF | TGTGCCAGCAGTCCATCACAGGGGGGCTATGGCTACACCTTC
many | TRBD1 | TRBJ2-7 | TRBV12-3/TRBV12-4 | CASRKGTGAEQYF | TGTGCCAGCAGGAAAGGGACAGGGGCCGAGCAGTACTTC
many | - | TRBJ2-7 | TRBV15 | CATSRVSGTSYEQYF | TGTGCCACCAGCAGAGTATCAGGGACCTCCTACGAGCAGTACTTC
- | - | TRBJ1-3 | TRBV11-2 | CASSAGHPGAGNTIYF | TGTGCCAGCAGCGCAGGACATCCAGGGGCTGGAAACACCATATATTTT
many | - | TRBJ2-7 | TRBV25-1 | CASSAFGGNSYEQYF | TGTGCCAGCAGTGCCTTCGGAGGGAACTCCTACGAGCAGTACTTC
many | - | TRBJ1-1 | TRBV6-1 | CATLAWGGVYTEAFF | TGTGCCACCTTGGCGTGGGGGGGGGTGTACACTGAAGCTTTCTTT
many | - | TRBJ1-5 | TRBV6-2/TRBV6-3 | CASRRFGGNQPQHF | TGTGCCAGCAGGAGGTTCGGGGGGAATCAGCCCCAGCATTTT
many | TRBD1 | TRBJ2-2 | TRBV6-1 | CASGLTGYFVTGELFF | TGTGCCAGCGGCTTGACAGGGTACTTTGTTACCGGGGAGCTGTTTTTT
many | - | TRBJ1-5 | TRBV6-1 | CASRMFEGQPQHF | TGTGCCAGCAGAATGTTTGAGGGCCAGCCCCAGCATTTT
many | - | TRBJ1-5 | TRBV12-3/TRBV12-4 | CASSFNLGGQPQHF | TGTGCCAGCAGTTTTAATTTAGGCGGTCAGCCCCAGCATTTT
many | - | TRBJ1-1 | TRBV28 | CASSLTDTEAFF | TGTGCCAGCAGTTTAACGGACACTGAAGCTTTCTTT
- | - | TRBJ1-5 | TRBV20-1 | CSARPSRYSSRQDQPQHF | TGCAGTGCTAGACCCAGCCGGTACTCCAGCCGTCAGGATCAGCCCCAGCATTTT
- | - | TRBJ2-1 | TRBV6-1 | CASSADGPQSSYNEQFF | TGTGCCAGCAGTGCAGACGGGCCTCAGAGCTCCTACAATGAGCAGTTCTTC
few | - | TRBJ2-5 | TRBV3-1 | CASSQGVGSEETQYF | TGTGCCAGCAGCCAAGGTGTGGGGTCAGAAGAGACCCAGTACTTC
many | - | TRBJ2-7 | TRBV12-3/TRBV12-4 | CASSLGGGITYEQYF | TGTGCCAGCAGTTTAGGCGGAGGAATAACCTACGAGCAGTACTTC
many | TRBD2 | TRBJ2-5 | TRBV2 | CASSEASAGGETQYF | TGTGCCAGCAGTGAAGCTTCGGCGGGGGGAGAGACCCAGTACTTC
- | - | TRBJ1-2 | TRBV19 | CASAQTYGYTF | TGTGCTAGTGCACAGACCTATGGCTACACCTTC
few | TRBD1 | TRBJ2-7 | TRBV5-1 | CASSLNSGTGSINEQYF | TGCGCCAGCAGCCTCAACTCCGGGACAGGGAGTATCAACGAGCAGTACTTC
many | - | TRBJ1-1 | TRBV27 | CASRPGLGEAFF | TGTGCCAGTAGGCCAGGCCTGGGGGAGGCTTTCTTT
- | - | TRBJ1-1 | TRBV5-1 | CASGESGDTEAFF | TGCGCCAGCGGAGAGTCCGGGGACACTGAAGCTTTCTTT
- | - | TRBJ2-7 | TRBV7-3 | CASSYGTGREQYF | TGTGCCAGCAGCTACGGGACCGGCCGGGAGCAGTACTTC
- | - | TRBJ2-1 | TRBV6-2/TRBV6-3 | CASSYKQEYNEQFF | TGTGCCAGCAGTTACAAGCAGGAATACAATGAGCAGTTCTTC
- | - | TRBJ2-4 | TRBV19 | CASNIQGPGTSRIQYF | TGTGCCAGTAATATACAGGGCCCCGGGACCTCGCGCATTCAGTACTTC
many | - | TRBJ2-5 | TRBV27 | CASSFFGTQYF | TGTGCCAGCAGTTTCTTCGGGACCCAGTACTTC
- | - | TRBJ2-5 | TRBV20-1 | CSASILAGETQYF | TGCAGTGCTAGTATCCTAGCTGGGGAGACCCAGTACTTC
many | - | TRBJ2-7 | TRBV2 | CASSEEGTFYEQYF | TGTGCCAGCAGTGAAGAAGGGACCTTCTACGAGCAGTACTTC
- | - | TRBJ1-5 | TRBV19 | CASSIRDPQPQHF | TGTGCCAGTAGTATCAGGGATCCTCAGCCCCAGCATTTT
few | TRBD2 | TRBJ2-2 | TRBV12-3/TRBV12-4 | CASSFREGAGELFF | TGTGCCAGCAGTTTTCGGGAGGGAGCCGGGGAGCTGTTTTTT
- | - | TRBJ1-2 | TRBV29-1 | CSVVQGDYGYTF | TGCAGCGTTGTTCAGGGTGACTATGGCTACACCTTC
- | TRBD1 | TRBJ2-7 | TRBV6-2/TRBV6-3 | CASRSSRDREVFEQYF | TGTGCCAGCAGGTCTTCCCGGGACAGGGAGGTCTTCGAGCAGTACTTC
few | - | TRBJ2-7 | TRBV6-2/TRBV6-3 | CASSMNGWVQEDNEQYF | TGTGCCAGCAGTATGAACGGCTGGGTACAGGAGGATAACGAGCAGTACTTC
many | TRBD1 | TRBJ1-1 | TRBV7-9 | CASSPGTGWTEAFF | TGTGCCAGCAGCCCTGGGACAGGGTGGACTGAAGCTTTCTTT
- | TRBD2 | TRBJ2-1 | TRBV19 | CASSRTSSYNEQFF | TGTGCCAGTAGTAGGACTAGCTCCTACAATGAGCAGTTCTTC
many | - | TRBJ1-6 | TRBV20-1 | CSAASSYNSPLHF | TGCAGTGCGGCAAGCTCCTATAATTCACCCCTCCACTTT
many | - | TRBJ2-3 | TRBV6-2/TRBV6-3 | CASSLGGFRTDTQYF | TGTGCCAGCAGTTTAGGAGGGTTCCGTACAGATACGCAGTATTTT
few | - | TRBJ2-1 | TRBV11-2 | CASSIVLLVNNEQFF | TGTGCCAGCAGCATAGTCTTACTAGTCAACAATGAGCAGTTCTTC
many | TRBD1 | TRBJ1-1 | TRBV20-1 | CSARVWDRTNTEAFF | TGCAGTGCTAGAGTGTGGGACAGGACAAACACTGAAGCTTTCTTT
- | - | TRBJ2-7 | TRBV6-1 | CASTRWGNEQYF | TGTGCCAGCACGCGATGGGGGAACGAGCAGTACTTC
many | - | TRBJ1-2 | TRBV6-2/TRBV6-3 | CAGRAATELYGYTF | TGTGCCGGCCGAGCCGCGACAGAGCTCTATGGCTACACCTTC
many | TRBD1 | TRBJ2-5 | TRBV20-1 | CSAATGVKETQYF | TGCAGTGCAGCTACAGGGGTGAAAGAGACCCAGTACTTC
few | - | TRBJ2-7 | TRBV18 | CASSPLRGVGYEQYF | TGTGCCAGCTCACCGCTCCGCGGGGTTGGGTACGAGCAGTACTTC
few | - | TRBJ1-5 | TRBV7-2 | CASSLFGSQSANQPQHF | TGTGCCAGCAGCTTATTTGGAAGCCAGTCGGCCAATCAGCCCCAGCATTTT
many | - | TRBJ1-2 | TRBV28 | CASSRYGGIYGYTF | TGTGCCAGCAGCCGTTATGGGGGGATATATGGCTACACCTTC
many | - | TRBJ1-1 | TRBV6-2/TRBV6-3 | CASRRNPGLRNTEAFF | TGTGCCAGCAGACGCAACCCGGGCTTGAGAAACACTGAAGCTTTCTTT
many | - | TRBJ2-5 | TRBV9 | CASSVEGGHPSETQYF | TGTGCCAGCAGCGTAGAGGGGGGGCATCCGTCTGAGACCCAGTACTTC
- | - | TRBJ1-2 | TRBV18 | CASSPQGGHNYGYTF | TGTGCCAGCTCACCACAGGGAGGCCATAACTATGGCTACACCTTC
- | TRBD1 | TRBJ1-2 | TRBV12-3/TRBV12-4 | CASSLETGGINYGYTF | TGTGCCAGCAGTCTTGAGACAGGGGGAATTAACTATGGCTACACCTTC
many | - | TRBJ2-7 | TRBV20-1 | CSARADLYEQYF | TGCAGTGCTAGAGCGGATCTCTACGAGCAGTACTTC